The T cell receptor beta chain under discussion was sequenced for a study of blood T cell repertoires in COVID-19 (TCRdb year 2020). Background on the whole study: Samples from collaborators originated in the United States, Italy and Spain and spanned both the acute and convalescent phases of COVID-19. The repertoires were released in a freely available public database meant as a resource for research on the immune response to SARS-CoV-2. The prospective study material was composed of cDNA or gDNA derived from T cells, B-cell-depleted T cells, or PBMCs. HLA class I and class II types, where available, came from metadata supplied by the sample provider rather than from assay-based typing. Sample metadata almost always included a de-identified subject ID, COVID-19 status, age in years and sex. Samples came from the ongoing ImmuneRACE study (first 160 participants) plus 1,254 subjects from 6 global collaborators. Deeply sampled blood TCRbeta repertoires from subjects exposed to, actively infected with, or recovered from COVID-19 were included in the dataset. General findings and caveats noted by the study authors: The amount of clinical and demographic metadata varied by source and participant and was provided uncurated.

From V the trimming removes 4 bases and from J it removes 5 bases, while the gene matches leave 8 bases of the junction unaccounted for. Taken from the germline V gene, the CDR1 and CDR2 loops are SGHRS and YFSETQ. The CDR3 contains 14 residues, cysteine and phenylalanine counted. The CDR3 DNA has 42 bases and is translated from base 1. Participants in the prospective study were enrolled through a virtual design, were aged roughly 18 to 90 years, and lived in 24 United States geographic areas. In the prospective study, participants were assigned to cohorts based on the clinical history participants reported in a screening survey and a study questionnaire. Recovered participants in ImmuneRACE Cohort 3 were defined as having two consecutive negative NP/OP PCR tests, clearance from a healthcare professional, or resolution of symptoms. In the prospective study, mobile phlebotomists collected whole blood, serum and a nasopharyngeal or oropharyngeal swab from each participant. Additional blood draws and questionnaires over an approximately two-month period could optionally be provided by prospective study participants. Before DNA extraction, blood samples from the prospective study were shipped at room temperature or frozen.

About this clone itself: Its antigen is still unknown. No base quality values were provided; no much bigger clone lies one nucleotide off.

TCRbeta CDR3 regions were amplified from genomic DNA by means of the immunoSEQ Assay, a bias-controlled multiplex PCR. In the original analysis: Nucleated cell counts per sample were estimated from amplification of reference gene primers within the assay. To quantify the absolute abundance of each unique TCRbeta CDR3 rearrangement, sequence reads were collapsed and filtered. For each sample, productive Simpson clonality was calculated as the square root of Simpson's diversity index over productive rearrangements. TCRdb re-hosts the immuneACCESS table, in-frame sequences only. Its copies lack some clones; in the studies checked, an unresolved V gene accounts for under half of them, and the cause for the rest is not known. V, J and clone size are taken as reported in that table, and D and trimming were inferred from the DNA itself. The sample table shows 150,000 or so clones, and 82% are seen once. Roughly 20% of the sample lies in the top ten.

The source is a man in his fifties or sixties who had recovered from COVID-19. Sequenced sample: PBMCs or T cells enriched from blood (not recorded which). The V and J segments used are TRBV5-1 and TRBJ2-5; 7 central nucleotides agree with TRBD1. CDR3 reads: CASSVHRGRETQYF. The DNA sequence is TGCGCCAGCAGCGTACACAGGGGCCGGGAGACCCAGTACTTC.